Detailed here is one TCR beta chain. What it binds is unknown. These data originate in a study of chemoradiotherapy in HPV16-positive cancers. Study overall: Candidate HPV-specific T-cell clones and common TCR motifs came from functional assays in two HPV16-positive patients. Study-level results: Non-HPV-specific T cells did not expand in tumors during treatment, whereas candidate HPV-specific clones and E7-related motifs did. The functional HPV-specific definition rests on just two HPV16-positive patients.

V gave up 2 bases and J gave up 0 bases, with 23 bases separating them. This CDR3 is 20 amino acids long. Clones were read by immunoSEQ multiplex PCR, and TCRdb kept only the in-frame ones, dropping some. The table lists more than 35,000 clones, 65% to 80% of them singletons, with 4.5% to 6.5% in the top ten. Over chemoradiotherapy, repertoires were sampled more than once. Sequenced here: blood, sampled from a patient who underwent chemoradiotherapy. This sequence originates from a human donor with HPV-associated anogenital cancer. J is TRBJ1-5 and V is TRBV6-7, with TRBD1 as a possible D gene (6 bases). TRBV6-7 is labeled an ORF, and its function is uncertain. CDR3 nucleotides: TGTGCCAGCAGTTACACGGCAAGGAGACCGGACAGACCTAGCAATCAGCCCCAGCATTTT. Translating it yields CASSYTARRPDRPSNQPQHF.